Each of the 21 T cell receptor beta chains below was sequenced from the same sample in a study of blood T cells in healthy people across ages. The use of a sample-barcoded 5' primer and a J-beta primer mix characterized a second PCR of roughly 7 to 11 cycles. MiXCR, run by TCRdb on the 5' RACE reads, gives a single entry per CDR3 protein. The table shows roughly 860,000 distinct CDR3 sequences, with 55% to 65% occurring only once. Material: blood. These receptors were obtained from a young man in good health.

The chain combines TRBV28 with TRBJ2-7; 7 bases are a match to TRBD2. This CDR3 is 13 amino acids long. V shed 6 bases, J shed 4 bases, and the junction held 6 bases outside the gene matches. Germline-derived CDR1 and CDR2 are MDHEN and SYDVKM. CDR3 nucleotide sequence: TGTGCCAGCAGCATCGGGACTAAGTACGAGCAGTACTTC. It translates to CASSIGTKYEQYF.

The V gene is TRBV7-2, the J gene TRBJ2-3; 7 nucleotides align to TRBD2. Germline V gene sequence: CDR1 SGHTA, CDR2 FQGNSA. This CDR3 spans 15 amino acids. V trimming: 2 bases; J trimming: 3 bases; junction bases outside the gene matches: 5. CDR3: CASSLQSGETDTQYF. The CDR3 region has the DNA TGTGCCAGCAGCTTACAGAGCGGGGAGACAGATACGCAGTATTTT.

A single count supports this clonotype. The rearrangement uses TRBV20-1 and TRBJ2-7, with D perhaps TRBD2 (5 bases). The end of the DNA fits TRBJ2-5 better, so the J call may be wrong. Germline loops: CDR1 DFQATT, CDR2 SNEGSKA (reference sequence). There are 11 residues in the CDR3. The CDR3 region has the DNA TGCACCCTCGGGGATTCGGAGACCCAGTACTTC. Its translation: CTLGDSETQYF.

J is TRBJ1-5 and V is TRBV5-1; a possible D gene is TRBD1 (5 bases). CDR1 and CDR2 (germline): SGHRS, YFSETQ. The CDR3 extends over 16 amino acids. The V gene lost 0 bases and the J gene lost 6 bases, with 16 bases spanning the gap. The CDR3 is CASSLGPTARGQPQHF. The CDR3 DNA reads as TGCGCCAGCAGCTTGGGCCCGACAGCTCGGGGTCAGCCCCAGCATTTT.

This clonotype was picked up a small number of times. The chain carries TRBV28 and TRBJ2-7; maybe TRBD1 (6 bases). The CDR3 has 16 amino acids. Per germline, CDR1 MDHEN and CDR2 SYDVKM. The ends were cut back, 6 bases at V and 3 bases at J, with 21 bases in the middle. CDR3 amino acids: CASSSTGHFAHYEQYF. CDR3 sequence (DNA): TGTGCCAGCAGCTCTACGGGACACTTCGCCCACTACGAGCAGTACTTC.

This clonotype was counted only a few times. The gene calls are TRBV12-5 and TRBJ2-1; no clear D gene. The CDR3 is 11 amino acids. V was clipped by 1 base and J by 7 bases, with 2 bases between them. Germline CDR1 LGHNT, CDR2 FRNRAP. The DNA for the CDR3 is TGTGCTAGTGGTTTGGGGAATGAGCAGTTCTTC. Translating gives CASGLGNEQFF.

The chain joins TRBV12-5 to TRBJ2-7, with 10 bases matching TRBD1. The CDR3 has 15 amino acids. CDR1 is LGHNT, CDR2 FRNRAP, per germline. With 3 bases clipped from V and 7 bases from J, the junction kept 9 bases outside the gene matches. The CDR3 sequence is CASGLARDRGGEQYF. The CDR3 DNA is TGTGCTAGTGGTTTAGCACGGGACAGGGGAGGGGAGCAGTACTTC.

This clonotype has just a few counts. The chain joins TRBV4-2 to TRBJ2-1; 14 nucleotides align to TRBD2. V lost 0 bases to trimming and J lost 8 bases; unmatched junction nucleotides: 9. Looked up from germline, CDR1 is LGHNA and CDR2 is YNFKEQ. The CDR3 length is 18 residues. In DNA, the CDR3 is TGTGCCAGCAGCCAAGAAATTTCGACTAGCGGGGGGGCCCATGAGCAGTTCTTC. Amino acid sequence: CASSQEISTSGGAHEQFF.

The chain uses TRBV29-1 and TRBJ1-2; D unclear. Germline V gene sequence: CDR1 SQVTM, CDR2 ANQGSEA. The CDR3 spans 13 residues. V lost 6 bases, J lost 5 bases, and 16 bases lay in between. The CDR3 nucleotides read TGCAGCGTAAGCGGGATGTCGGAATATGGCTACACCTTC. Its translation: CSVSGMSEYGYTF.

V usage is TRBV20-1 and J usage is TRBJ2-5; the match to TRBD1 covers 9 bases. The V gene's germline CDR1 is DFQATT and CDR2 SNEGSKA (reference sequence). The CDR3 has 11 amino acids. V lost 8 bases to trimming and J lost 3 bases; unmatched junction nucleotides: 1. The CDR3 sequence: CSRDREETQYF. DNA for the CDR3: TGCAGTAGGGACAGGGAAGAGACCCAGTACTTC.

The gene calls are TRBV10-3 and TRBJ1-1, with TRBD1 as a possible D gene (5 bases). V was cut by 3 bases and J by 5 bases, with 16 bases left in between. Germline CDR1 is ENHRY and CDR2 is SYGVKD. The CDR3 totals 15 residues. CDR3 residues: CAISEGVRTFTEAFF. The CDR3 DNA is TGTGCCATCAGTGAAGGTGTGAGGACATTTACTGAAGCTTTCTTT.

The CDR3 is CATREETQYF. As DNA, the CDR3 is TGTGCCACCCGGGAAGAGACCCAGTACTTC. The chain employs TRBV10-3 and TRBJ2-5; D not certain. From germline, CDR1 is ENHRY and CDR2 SYGVKD. With 10 bases removed from V and 3 bases from J, the gap between germline ends came to 6 bases. The CDR3 consists of 10 residues.

The V call is TRBV20-1, the J call TRBJ2-4; D is uncertain. The CDR3 totals 13 residues. Germline V gene sequence: CDR1 DFQATT, CDR2 SNEGSKA (reference sequence). V was clipped by 3 bases and J by 4 bases, with 10 bases between them. DNA of the CDR3: TGCAGTGCTAGTTTAACGCCTAAAAACATTCAGTACTTC. It is translated as CSASLTPKNIQYF.

This rearrangement joins TRBV20-1 to TRBJ2-1; 12 bases are shared with TRBD2. Trimming cost V 8 bases and J 3 bases; bases outside gene matches: 8. This CDR3 is built from 15 residues. Germline V CDR1 and CDR2: DFQATT, SNEGSKA (reference sequence). The CDR3 DNA follows: TGCAGTTGCCCTAGCGGGGGGGCCGTCTACAATGAGCAGTTCTTC. The encoded protein is CSCPSGGAVYNEQFF.

The rearrangement links TRBV20-1 to TRBJ2-7; a possible D gene is TRBD2 (6 bases). The CDR3 is made up of 18 amino acids. Trimming stripped 0 bases from V and 2 bases from J, with 23 bases between. Germline V gene sequence: CDR1 DFQATT, CDR2 SNEGSKA (reference sequence). The CDR3 sequence is CSARDPRLGSGHAYEQYF. CDR3 nucleotides: TGCAGTGCTAGAGATCCCCGTCTTGGTAGCGGCCACGCCTACGAGCAGTACTTC.

The V and J genes are TRBV3-1 and TRBJ2-3; 8 nucleotides match TRBD2. J lost 7 bases, V lost 4 bases, and 16 bases had no gene match. Germline V lookup: CDR1 LGHDT, CDR2 YNNKEL (reference sequence). There are 17 residues in the CDR3. CDR3 sequence: CASSPMGVSGGVYTQYF. CDR3 DNA sequence: TGTGCCAGCAGCCCAATGGGGGTCAGCGGGGGCGTTTATACGCAGTATTTT.

The rearrangement uses TRBV3-1 and TRBJ2-4, with 10 positions matching TRBD1. Matching the DNA end better, TRBJ2-7 makes the J call doubtful. The CDR3 is 16 amino acids. Germline-derived CDR1 and CDR2 are LGHDT and YNNKEL (reference sequence). The CDR3 loop is CASSQGFGDRGYEQYF. The CDR3 DNA reads as TGTGCCAGCAGCCAAGGCTTCGGGGACAGGGGCTACGAGCAGTACTTC.

The V and J genes are TRBV2 and TRBJ1-2; the D is unclear. Trimming stripped 1 base from V and 4 bases from J, with 10 bases between. The CDR3 spans 14 residues. Germline V CDR1 and CDR2: SNHLY, FYNNEI. The CDR3 here is CASSEGPSVYGYTF. The CDR3 DNA follows: TGTGCCAGCAGTGAAGGGCCGTCGGTCTATGGCTACACCTTC.

The rearrangement joins TRBV30 to TRBJ1-5, with no clear D. The CDR3 is made up of 13 amino acids. CDR1 GTSNPN and CDR2 SVGIG come from the germline V gene (reference sequence). The V end was cut by 4 bases, the J end by 2 bases, with 9 bases between. The CDR3 sequence: CAWTERGNQPQHF. CDR3 nucleotide sequence: TGTGCCTGGACCGAACGGGGCAATCAGCCCCAGCATTTT.

The CDR3 region is CASSFGKQGDGDTQYF. The DNA for the CDR3 is TGTGCCAGCAGCTTTGGCAAACAGGGGGATGGAGATACGCAGTATTTT. This chain joins TRBV7-9 and TRBJ2-3; 8 nucleotides line up with TRBD1. The CDR3 length is 16 residues. CDR1 is SEHNR and CDR2 is FQNEAQ in the germline V gene (reference sequence). J lost 5 bases, V lost 3 bases, and 10 bases had no gene match.

V usage is TRBV30 and J usage is TRBJ2-1, with D tentatively TRBD2 (5 bases). CDR3 size: 11 residues. V dropped 4 bases and J dropped 5 bases, with 6 bases sitting between them. Germline V gene lookup returns CDR1 GTSNPN and CDR2 SVGIG (reference sequence). CDR3 nucleotide sequence: TGTGCCTGGACTAGCAACAATGAGCAGTTCTTC. This codes for CAWTSNNEQFF.